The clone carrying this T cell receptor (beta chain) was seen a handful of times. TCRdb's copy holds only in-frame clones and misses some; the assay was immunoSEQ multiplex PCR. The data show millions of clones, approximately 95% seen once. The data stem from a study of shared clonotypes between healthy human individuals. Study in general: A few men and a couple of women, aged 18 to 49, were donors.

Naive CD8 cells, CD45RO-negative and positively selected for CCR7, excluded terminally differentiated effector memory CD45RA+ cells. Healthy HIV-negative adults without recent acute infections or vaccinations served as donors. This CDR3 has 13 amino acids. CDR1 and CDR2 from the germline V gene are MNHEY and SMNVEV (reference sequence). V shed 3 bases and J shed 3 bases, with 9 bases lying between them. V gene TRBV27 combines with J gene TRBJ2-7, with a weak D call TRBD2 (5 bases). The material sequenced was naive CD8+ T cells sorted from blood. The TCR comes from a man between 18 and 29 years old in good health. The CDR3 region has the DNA TGTGCCAGCAGTTTCCGAGGGAACTACGAGCAGTACTTC. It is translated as CASSFRGNYEQYF.